Presented here are 14 T cell receptor beta chains from one specimen sequenced in a study of T-cell reconstitution after alpha-beta-depleted transplantation in children. TCRbeta library construction was performed incorporating unique molecular identifiers. From the PCR reads, TCRdb called clonotypes with MiXCR, one entry per CDR3 protein. This sample has 250,000 to 350,000 distinct CDR3 sequences, with around 20% found just once. The starting material was PBMCs, mostly from graft donor cells, obtained 180 days after TCRalphabeta/CD19-depleted stem cell transplant. All receptors come from a male patient younger than 18 who had a stem cell transplant for acute lymphoblastic leukemia, so the T cells may come from the graft donor.

The chain combines TRBV7-6 with TRBJ1-1; unclear D gene. CDR3 length: 15 residues. Trimming took 1 base from V and 0 from J, leaving 9 bases between them. Germline V gene data show CDR1 as SGHVS and CDR2 as FNYEAQ. In DNA form, the CDR3 reads TGTGCCAGCAGCTTAGACGGAGGGTTGAACACTGAAGCTTTCTTT. Encoded protein: CASSLDGGLNTEAFF.

V usage is TRBV4-1 and J usage is TRBJ2-4, with a tentative D call TRBD1 (6 bases). This CDR3 comprises 17 residues. V lost 5 bases and J lost 3, with 20 bases in between. The germline CDR1 and CDR2 sequences are MGHRA and YSYEKL. The chain's CDR3 is CASSLRQAEGSKNIQYF. Written as DNA, the CDR3 is TGCGCCAGCAGCTTAAGACAGGCAGAGGGGAGCAAAAACATTCAGTACTTC.

CDR3 amino acids: CASSDLGVRATQYF. CDR3 bases: TGTGCCAGCAGTGACCTAGGGGTTAGGGCTACGCAGTATTTT. The chain employs TRBV6-1 and TRBJ2-3; maybe TRBD1 (5 bases). The CDR3 has 14 residues. Trimming left V 3 bases short and J 8 bases short, with 15 bases between. Germline V lookup: CDR1 MNHNS, CDR2 SASEGT.

V gene TRBV10-3 combines with J gene TRBJ2-1; D is possibly TRBD2 (5 bases). Between the trimmed V and J ends, which lost 6 bases and 6 bases, there was a span of 9 bases. The CDR3 consists of 12 residues. Germline values: CDR1 ENHRY, CDR2 SYGVKD. DNA of the CDR3: TGTGCCATCAGGGGCCGGGGCAATGAGCAGTTCTTC. Translated, it gives CAIRGRGNEQFF.

The chain is built from TRBV9 and TRBJ1-2; weak D call: TRBD1 (5 bases). Germline CDR1 reads SGDLS; CDR2 reads YYNGEE. This CDR3 region has 14 residues. V dropped 0 bases and J dropped 4 bases, with 10 bases sitting between them. The CDR3 region has the DNA TGTGCCAGCAGCGTAGAGGACGGGACCTATGGCTACACCTTC. Amino acids: CASSVEDGTYGYTF.

This clonotype was counted a few times. V gene TRBV11-2 combines with J gene TRBJ2-6; TRBD2 matches at 7 bases. The germline CDR1 and CDR2 sequences are SGHAT and FQNNGV. CDR3 size: 20 residues. V trimming: 4 bases; J trimming: 2 bases; junction bases outside the gene matches: 17. This CDR3 is CASSSLLRGSALAGANVLTF. CDR3 DNA: TGTGCCAGCAGCTCGCTATTGCGCGGGAGCGCCTTGGCTGGGGCCAACGTCCTGACTTTC.

The V call is TRBV4-2, the J call TRBJ1-3; 8 bases match TRBD1. V lost 5 bases, J lost 2 bases, and 20 bases stayed unmatched. The CDR3 has 20 residues. Germline V gene sequence: CDR1 LGHNA, CDR2 YNFKEQ. CDR3 amino acids: CASSILLWTGSGSAGNTIYF. Here the CDR3 DNA reads TGTGCCAGCAGCATCCTGTTGTGGACAGGGAGTGGATCGGCTGGAAACACCATATATTTT.

This clonotype was found a few times. The chain employs TRBV7-7 and TRBJ2-5; 7 nucleotides match TRBD1. With 5 bases clipped from V and 5 bases from J, the junction kept 8 bases outside the gene matches. Per the germline V gene, CDR1 is SSHAT and CDR2 is FNYEAQ (reference sequence). There are 14 residues in the CDR3. The CDR3 reads CASSPTGLWETQYF. CDR3 in DNA: TGTGCCAGCAGCCCGACAGGGCTATGGGAGACCCAGTACTTC.

There are a few counts of this clonotype. The rearrangement uses TRBV6-1 and TRBJ2-3; D is perhaps TRBD1 or TRBD2 (5 bases each). The CDR3 is 14 amino acids. Deletions cut 5 bases from V and 8 bases from J, with 17 bases between. In germline, CDR1 is MNHNS, CDR2 SASEGT. This CDR3 reads CASSKTGGVVTQYF. The CDR3 DNA follows: TGTGCCAGCAGTAAAACAGGAGGAGTGGTTACGCAGTATTTT.

The table lists this clonotype with many counts. The CDR3 bases are TGCGCCAGCGCGGGACTAGCGGGAGACCCAGAGACCCAGTACTTC. Protein sequence: CASAGLAGDPETQYF. The V call is TRBV5-1, the J call TRBJ2-5, with 14 bases lining up with TRBD2. This CDR3 spans 15 amino acids. Losses at the gene ends were 7 bases for V and 4 bases for J; bases not matched to a gene: 6. Germline CDR1 reads SGHRS; CDR2 reads YFSETQ.

V and J are TRBV11-3 and TRBJ2-7; TRBD2 matches at 9 bases. The CDR3 spans 12 residues. Per germline, CDR1 SGHNT and CDR2 YENEEA. The V and J ends lost 5 bases and 12 bases, in that order; junction bases with no gene match: 8. The CDR3 region has the DNA TGTGCCAGCAGCCGGCCTAGCGGGACTTCGTACTTC. It encodes CASSRPSGTSYF.

This clonotype appeared many times. The chain has TRBV11-2 and TRBJ1-1; weak D call: TRBD1 (5 bases). Germline CDR1 is SGHAT and CDR2 is FQNNGV. The CDR3 has 12 amino acids. Trimming shortened V by 5 bases and J by 11 bases, and 15 bases separated the two germline ends. CDR3 nucleotide sequence: TGTGCCAGCAGCCCCCGGGCGGGGGATGCTTTCTTT. Translated, it gives CASSPRAGDAFF.

This clonotype has only a few counts. The rearrangement uses TRBV12-3 or TRBV12-4 and TRBJ2-2; 13 bases are a match to TRBD2. CDR3 length: 17 amino acids. J was trimmed by 3 bases and V by 6 bases; bases with no gene match: 7. The DNA of the CDR3 is TGTGCCAGCAGGGATGTGGGACTAGCGGGGTACACCGGGGAGCTGTTTTTT. Protein product: CASRDVGLAGYTGELFF.

This chain joins TRBV12-3 or TRBV12-4 and TRBJ1-4; 7 bases are a match to TRBD1. The CDR3 extends over 13 amino acids. The V segment lost 6 bases and the J segment 4 bases; nucleotides outside the gene matches: 2. The CDR3 is CASSWDSNEKLFF. CDR3 in DNA: TGTGCCAGCAGCTGGGACAGTAATGAAAAACTGTTTTTT.